Below are 29 T cell receptor beta chains sequenced from a single sample in a study of blood T cell repertoires in COVID-19. Clones were read by immunoSEQ multiplex PCR, and TCRdb kept only the in-frame ones, dropping some. The sample holds approximately 240,000 clones, 83% seen once. The sequenced material came from peripheral blood. Receptors originate from a woman aged 25 to 39 with COVID-19, enrolled during active disease.

This chain connects TRBV5-6 to TRBJ2-1; perhaps TRBD2 as D (5 bases). The CDR3 is made up of 12 amino acids. Germline values: CDR1 SGHDT, CDR2 YYEEEE. V shed 2 bases and J shed 8 bases, with 8 bases lying between them. The CDR3 DNA reads TGTGCCAGCAGCTTTGGAGGAGATGAGCAGTTCTTC. Translated, it gives CASSFGGDEQFF.

This clone showed up just once. The rearrangement uses TRBV18 and TRBJ1-2; no reliable D call. Germline V gene sequence: CDR1 KGHSH, CDR2 LQKENI. The CDR3 is made up of 15 amino acids. The V gene lost 0 bases and the J gene lost 2 bases, with 10 bases spanning the gap. The CDR3 reads CASSPPSRENYGYTF. The CDR3 DNA is TGTGCCAGCTCACCACCGAGTCGGGAAAACTATGGCTACACCTTC.

The gene calls are TRBV4-3 and TRBJ2-7; a weak D match, TRBD2 (6 bases). The CDR3 totals 16 residues. Between the trimmed V and J ends, which lost 0 bases and 2 bases, there was a span of 14 bases. Per germline, CDR1 LGHNA and CDR2 YSLEER. This CDR3 reads CASSQERAGPAYEQYF. The CDR3, as DNA: TGCGCCAGCAGCCAAGAGAGGGCGGGACCGGCCTACGAGCAGTACTTC.

V and J are TRBV19 and TRBJ2-2, with a weak D call TRBD1 (5 bases). The V gene lost 6 bases and the J gene lost 4 bases, with 12 bases spanning the gap. The CDR3 spans 14 residues. CDR1 LNHDA and CDR2 SQIVND come from the germline V gene (reference sequence). The CDR3 DNA follows: TGTGCCAGTAGAAAACAGGTTGGCACCGGGGAGCTGTTTTTT. It specifies CASRKQVGTGELFF.

The chain uses TRBV9 and TRBJ2-1, with 12 bases identical to TRBD2. V shed 5 bases, J shed 1 base, and the junction held 4 bases outside the gene matches. In germline, CDR1 is SGDLS, CDR2 YYNGEE. CDR3 length: 16 amino acids. In nucleotides, the CDR3 is TGTGCCAGCAGTACCGGGACTAGCGGGTCCTACAATGAGCAGTTCTTC. This encodes CASSTGTSGSYNEQFF. Based on the CDR3 plus reference TRBV9 and TRBJ2-1, the full variable domain is DSGVTQTPKHLITATGQRVTLRCSPRSGDLSVYWYQQSLDQGLQFLIQYYNGEERAKGNILERFSAQQFPDLHSELNLSSLELGDSALYFCASSTGTSGSYNEQFFGPGTRLTVL.

J is TRBJ1-1 and V is TRBV12-3 or TRBV12-4; 9 positions agree with TRBD1. J lost 4 bases, V lost 6 bases, and 3 bases had no gene match. The CDR3 covers 13 residues. The CDR3 sequence is CASSRTGATEAFF. CDR3 bases: TGTGCCAGCAGCCGGACAGGGGCCACTGAAGCTTTCTTT.

A few counts support this clone. The J gene is TRBJ2-7, the V gene TRBV11-2, with D possibly being TRBD2 (7 bases). The CDR3 covers 15 residues. Trimming shortened V by 2 bases and J by 6 bases, and 17 bases separated the two germline ends. Germline loops: CDR1 SGHAT, CDR2 FQNNGV. The CDR3 sequence: CASSLRGGGAGEQYF. The CDR3 coding sequence is TGTGCCAGCAGCTTAAGAGGGGGGGGAGCCGGCGAGCAGTACTTC.

The rearrangement joins TRBV11-2 to TRBJ2-5; the D is unclear. The germline V gene encodes CDR1 SGHAT and CDR2 FQNNGV. V was pared by 5 bases and J by 1 base, with 20 bases between. The CDR3 sequence is 17 residues long. As DNA, the CDR3 is TGTGCCAGCAGCCGCCCCGCGGTCCTCAGCCTCCAAGAGACCCAGTACTTC. This codes for CASSRPAVLSLQETQYF.

This clone was observed a handful of times. The V and J genes are TRBV27 and TRBJ1-2, with D hard to call. CDR1 and CDR2 (germline): MNHEY, SMNVEV (reference sequence). V lost 0 bases to trimming and J lost 4 bases, with 6 bases between them. The CDR3 totals 13 residues. CDR3 DNA: TGTGCCAGCAGTTTATCGTCCTCCTATGGCTACACCTTC. Translated: CASSLSSSYGYTF.

This clone was seen ten or more times. This chain links TRBV7-2 with TRBJ1-1, with D possibly being TRBD1 (5 bases). The germline V and J ends were trimmed by 4 bases and 1 base, with 7 bases remaining between them. The CDR3 loop spans 13 amino acids. Germline assignment: CDR1 SGHTA and CDR2 FQGNSA. CDR3: CASSSDRNTEAFF. CDR3 bases: TGTGCCAGCAGCTCTGACAGGAACACTGAAGCTTTCTTT.

This chain joins TRBV7-9 and TRBJ2-1; 7 nucleotides line up with TRBD2. The CDR3 is 16 residues long. The ends lost 5 bases at V and 5 bases at J; junction bases unmatched: 12. Germline V gene sequence: CDR1 SEHNR, CDR2 FQNEAQ (reference sequence). DNA of the CDR3: TGTGCCAGCAGCCGCAGCGGGACGATGGGGAACAATGAGCAGTTCTTC. Protein: CASSRSGTMGNNEQFF.

This sequence joins TRBV5-6 and TRBJ1-3; D ambiguous. V gave up 4 bases and J gave up 2 bases, with 10 bases separating them. The CDR3 sequence is 14 residues long. Germline assignment: CDR1 SGHDT and CDR2 YYEEEE. CDR3 amino acids: CASSPATPGNTIYF. CDR3 bases: TGTGCCAGCAGCCCGGCGACACCTGGAAACACCATATATTTT.

This chain uses TRBV7-2 with TRBJ2-1; perhaps TRBD2 as D (6 bases). V was shortened by 5 bases and J by 0 bases, with 20 bases between the two germline ends. The germline gives CDR1 SGHTA, CDR2 FQGNSA. This CDR3 is built from 18 residues. The CDR3 DNA follows: TGTGCCAGCAGCCCCGCCTTTGTCACCGGGAGCTCCTACAATGAGCAGTTCTTC. Translating it yields CASSPAFVTGSSYNEQFF.

J is TRBJ2-1 and V is TRBV4-3, with a possible D match to TRBD2 (5 bases). Germline V gene sequence: CDR1 LGHNA, CDR2 YSLEER. The germline V and J ends were trimmed by 0 bases and 3 bases, with 9 bases remaining between them. The CDR3 is 15 amino acids. Written as DNA, the CDR3 is TGCGCCAGCAGCCAAGATCAAGGACTCTACAATGAGCAGTTCTTC. Residues: CASSQDQGLYNEQFF.

V usage is TRBV5-1 and J usage is TRBJ1-6; D is possibly TRBD1 (6 bases). Trimming left V 0 bases short and J 7 bases short, with 8 bases between. Per germline, CDR1 SGHRS and CDR2 YFSETQ. The CDR3 length is 14 residues. As DNA, the CDR3 is TGCGCCAGCAGCTTGGGGACAGACAATTCACCCCTCCACTTT. It codes for CASSLGTDNSPLHF.

V usage is TRBV19 and J usage is TRBJ2-3, with D perhaps matching TRBD2 (6 bases). The V gene's germline CDR1 is LNHDA and CDR2 SQIVND (reference sequence). The CDR3 contains 15 residues. V was shortened by 5 bases and J by 4 bases, with 16 bases between the two germline ends. This CDR3 reads CASSVSAGSADTQYF. The CDR3 DNA sequence: TGTGCCAGTAGTGTCTCTGCGGGGTCGGCAGATACGCAGTATTTT.

As to this clone: The same CDR3 is also encoded by other DNA sequences in this sample. The chain couples TRBV28 to TRBJ1-1; 7 bases match TRBD1. The trim removed 5 bases at V and 0 bases at J, leaving 6 bases unmatched. Germline V gene lookup returns CDR1 MDHEN and CDR2 SYDVKM. This CDR3 has 15 amino acids. CDR3 nucleotides: TGTGCCAGCAGTCTCCCGGGACAGTTGAACACTGAAGCTTTCTTT. It encodes CASSLPGQLNTEAFF.

The chain joins TRBV25-1 to TRBJ1-2; the match to TRBD1 covers 7 bases. The length of the CDR3 is 13 residues. With 2 bases clipped from V and 4 bases from J, the junction kept 1 base outside the gene matches. Per the germline V gene, CDR1 is MGHDK and CDR2 is SYGVNS. The CDR3 DNA reads as TGTGCCAGCAGTGAAGACAGGGCCTATGGCTACACCTTC. Translating it yields CASSEDRAYGYTF.

The chain combines TRBV7-2 with TRBJ2-1, with 13 bases aligning to TRBD2. The CDR3 runs to 15 residues. The junction had 0 bases not matched to a gene; V was cut back by 4 bases and J by 3 bases. The germline gives CDR1 SGHTA, CDR2 FQGNSA. The CDR3 here is CASSWTSGSYNEQFF. As DNA, the CDR3 is TGTGCCAGCAGCTGGACTAGCGGGAGCTACAATGAGCAGTTCTTC.

This clone was picked up one time. The chain employs TRBV5-4 and TRBJ1-6; 10 bases align to TRBD1. J lost 11 bases, V lost 5 bases, and 10 bases had no gene match. The CDR3 consists of 15 residues. Germline loops: CDR1 SGHNT, CDR2 YYREEE (reference sequence). In nucleotides, the CDR3 is TGTGCCAGCAGAACCGGGACAGGGGAGATTACACCCCTCCACTTT. As protein: CASRTGTGEITPLHF.

In DNA, the CDR3 is TGTGCCTGGAGTGTACGCCGGGACATGAACACTGAAGCTTTCTTT. Protein sequence: CAWSVRRDMNTEAFF. This chain uses TRBV30 with TRBJ1-1; the D gene is possibly TRBD1 (6 bases). This CDR3 has 15 amino acids. CDR1 and CDR2 (germline): GTSNPN, SVGIG (reference sequence). Trimming removed 0 bases at V and 0 bases at J, with 11 bases between.

This chain connects TRBV9 to TRBJ2-6; 8 nucleotides align to TRBD1. The CDR3 length is 18 residues. After removal of 3 bases from V and 0 bases from J, the junction contained 8 bases not matched to a gene. CDR1 is SGDLS and CDR2 is YYNGEE in the germline V gene. The CDR3 sequence: CASSAPQGGVSGANVLTF. The CDR3 nucleotides are TGTGCCAGCAGCGCCCCACAGGGGGGCGTCTCTGGGGCCAACGTCCTGACTTTC.

J is TRBJ1-1 and V is TRBV6-2 or TRBV6-3; 7 bases map to TRBD1. The germline V gene encodes CDR1 MNHEY and CDR2 SVGEGT. Losses at the gene ends were 1 base for V and 1 base for J; bases not matched to a gene: 6. This CDR3 has 16 amino acids. The CDR3 nucleotides are TGTGCCAGCAGTTACTTCCCGACAGGGACGAACACTGAAGCTTTCTTT. Translating it yields CASSYFPTGTNTEAFF.

This chain joins TRBV6-2 or TRBV6-3 and TRBJ2-3, with 8 bases that match TRBD2. CDR1 MNHEY and CDR2 SVGEGT come from the germline V gene. The J segment lost 7 bases and the V segment lost 0 bases, leaving 12 bases of the junction unmatched. The CDR3 runs 17 residues. CDR3 in amino acids: CASSYSRGSGDEYTQYF. In DNA, the CDR3 is TGTGCCAGCAGTTACTCTCGTGGTAGCGGGGATGAGTATACGCAGTATTTT.

The chain links TRBV6-2 or TRBV6-3 to TRBJ1-2; D remains ambiguous. The length of the CDR3 is 13 residues. CDR1 and CDR2 from the germline V gene are MNHEY and SVGEGT. V was pared by 5 bases and J by 2 bases, with 9 bases between. In DNA, the CDR3 is TGTGCCAGCAGTCCCCCGGAGAACTATGGCTACACCTTC. This codes for CASSPPENYGYTF.

This chain connects TRBV14 to TRBJ2-7; 13 nucleotides match TRBD2. There are 13 residues in the CDR3. V lost 8 bases and J lost 3; bases outside the gene matches: 1. CDR1 is SGHDN and CDR2 is FVKESK in the germline V gene. DNA for the CDR3: TGTGCCAGCCGACTAGCGGGGGGCTACGAGCAGTACTTC. This gives the protein CASRLAGGYEQYF.

The V gene is TRBV10-3, the J gene TRBJ2-3; D uncertain. The CDR3 is 14 amino acids. From germline, CDR1 is ENHRY and CDR2 SYGVKD. V lost 8 bases, J lost 2 bases, and 14 bases lay in between. CDR3 DNA sequence: TGTGCCATCCGAAGCGTGGAATACACAGATACGCAGTATTTT. Translating it yields CAIRSVEYTDTQYF.

The CDR3 nucleotides read TGTGCCAGCAGGGGGGGACTAGCGGGAGTCACAGATACGCAGTATTTT. Its translation: CASRGGLAGVTDTQYF. The chain recombines TRBV2 with TRBJ2-3, with 14 bases lining up with TRBD2. With 6 bases clipped from V and 2 bases from J, the junction kept 4 bases outside the gene matches. The CDR3 has 16 residues. CDR1 is SNHLY, CDR2 FYNNEI, per germline.

CDR3 DNA sequence: TGTGCCAGCAGCAAAACCGCCATGACTAGCGGAAACACCGGGGAGCTGTTTTTT. Translation: CASSKTAMTSGNTGELFF. The chain couples TRBV7-9 to TRBJ2-2; 9 bases are shared with TRBD2. The germline V gene has CDR1 SEHNR and CDR2 FQNEAQ (reference sequence). V trimming: 5 bases; J trimming: 2 bases; junction bases outside the gene matches: 12. The CDR3 has 18 amino acids.